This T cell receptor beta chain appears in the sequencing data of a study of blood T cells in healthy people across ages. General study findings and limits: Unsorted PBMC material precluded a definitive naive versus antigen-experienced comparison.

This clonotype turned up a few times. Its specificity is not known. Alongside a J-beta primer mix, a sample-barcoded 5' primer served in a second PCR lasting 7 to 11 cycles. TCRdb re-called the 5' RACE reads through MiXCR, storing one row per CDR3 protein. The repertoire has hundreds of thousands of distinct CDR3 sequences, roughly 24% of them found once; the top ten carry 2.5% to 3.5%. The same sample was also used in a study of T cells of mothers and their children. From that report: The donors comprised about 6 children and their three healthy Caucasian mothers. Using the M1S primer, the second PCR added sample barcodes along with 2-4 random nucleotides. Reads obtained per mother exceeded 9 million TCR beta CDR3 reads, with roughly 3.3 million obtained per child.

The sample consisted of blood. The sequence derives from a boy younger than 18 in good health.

CDR3 sequence: CASRATGTGVGETQYF. The CDR3 coding sequence is TGTGCCAGCAGGGCAACCGGGACAGGGGTCGGGGAGACCCAGTACTTC. V gene TRBV12-3 or TRBV12-4 combines with J gene TRBJ2-5; 10 bases match TRBD1. The CDR3 is made up of 16 amino acids. The trim removed 6 bases at V and 5 bases at J, leaving 12 bases unmatched.